These 13 T cell receptor beta chains came from one sample sequenced in a study of T cell responses to AZD1222 COVID-19 vaccine. Method: immunoSEQ multiplex PCR; TCRdb's copy keeps in-frame clones and lacks some. Among 20,000 to 30,000 clones listed, 88% were seen once. This specimen was peripheral blood, taken 28 days after the second AZD1222 dose. These receptor sequences come from an adult who received the AZD1222 COVID-19 vaccine.

This clone was seen only a few times. The chain recombines TRBV27 with TRBJ1-2; the D gene is possibly TRBD1 (5 bases). The V end was cut by 4 bases, the J end by 3 bases, with 18 bases between. From germline, CDR1 is MNHEY and CDR2 SMNVEV (reference sequence). The CDR3 is made up of 16 amino acids. This chain's CDR3 is CASSSEQVAGYYGYTF. CDR3 bases: TGTGCCAGCAGTTCGGAACAGGTGGCGGGTTACTATGGCTACACCTTC.

This clone was found once. V is TRBV2 and J is TRBJ2-5; D possibly corresponds to TRBD1 (6 bases). The CDR3 is 15 amino acids. V was clipped by 2 bases and J by 2 bases, with 12 bases between them. Germline values: CDR1 SNHLY, CDR2 FYNNEI. CDR3 region: CASSEQGQSQETQYF. The CDR3 DNA reads as TGTGCCAGCAGTGAACAAGGACAGTCTCAAGAGACCCAGTACTTC.

The rearrangement joins TRBV5-4 to TRBJ2-7; D is undetermined. The length of the CDR3 is 14 residues. Germline V lookup: CDR1 SGHNT, CDR2 YYREEE (reference sequence). The ends were cut back, 0 bases at V and 2 bases at J, with 9 bases in the middle. The DNA for the CDR3 is TGTGCCAGCAGCTTGGACTACAGCGCCTACGAGCAGTACTTC. The encoded protein is CASSLDYSAYEQYF.

The V call is TRBV7-8, the J call TRBJ2-1; D gene unclear. The CDR3 has 12 amino acids. Germline-derived CDR1 and CDR2 are SGHVS and FQNEAQ. Between the trimmed V and J ends, which lost 4 bases and 10 bases, there was a span of 11 bases. The CDR3 loop reads CASSSTGWEQFF. Here the CDR3 DNA reads TGTGCCAGCAGCTCCACCGGTTGGGAGCAGTTCTTC.

CDR3 nucleotides: TGCGCCAGCAGCCCGGTCGGGGGGACAAACTATGGCTACACCTTC. It codes for CASSPVGGTNYGYTF. The chain recombines TRBV5-1 with TRBJ1-2; weak D call: TRBD1 (6 bases). Germline-derived CDR1 and CDR2 are SGHRS and YFSETQ. V lost 4 bases to trimming and J lost 2 bases, with 15 bases between them. This CDR3 region has 15 residues.

This sequence joins TRBV18 and TRBJ2-5, with unresolved D. Germline assignment: CDR1 KGHSH and CDR2 LQKENI. Trimming shortened V by 3 bases and J by 3 bases, and 8 bases separated the two germline ends. The CDR3 has 13 residues. CDR3 coding DNA: TGTGCCAGCTCACCGACTTTAGAAGAGACCCAGTACTTC. It codes for CASSPTLEETQYF.

This chain joins TRBV24-1 and TRBJ2-7, with 7 nucleotides matching TRBD1. The CDR3 is made up of 13 amino acids. CDR1 and CDR2 (germline): KGHDR, SFDVKD. Trimming at V came to 10 bases and at J to 2 bases, leaving 7 bases not matched to a gene. DNA of the CDR3: TGTGCCACACAACAGGGGTCAACCTACGAGCAGTACTTC. It yields the protein CATQQGSTYEQYF.

This clone has just one count. This chain uses TRBV19 with TRBJ1-6; tentative D call: TRBD1 (5 bases). This CDR3 has 14 amino acids. The V end was cut by 3 bases, the J end by 14 bases, with 17 bases between. Germline CDR1 is LNHDA and CDR2 is SQIVND (reference sequence). The CDR3 DNA reads as TGTGCCAGTAGTATTGAGCCAGGGACGGACGCCCTCCACTTT. Its translation is CASSIEPGTDALHF.

This CDR3 is CASSQEVYGYTF. As DNA, the CDR3 is TGTGCCAGCAGCCAGGAGGTCTATGGCTACACCTTC. The chain joins TRBV3-1 (or the pseudogene TRBV3-2) to TRBJ1-2, with D unresolved. V was shortened by 3 bases and J by 4 bases, with 6 bases between the two germline ends. CDR1 is LGHDT, CDR2 YNNKEL, per germline (reference sequence). The CDR3 spans 12 residues.

This clone has more than one count but fewer than ten. This chain connects TRBV4-3 to TRBJ2-1, with D possibly matching TRBD2 (5 bases). The length of the CDR3 is 16 residues. CDR1 and CDR2 from the germline V gene are LGHNA and YSLEER. The ends were cut back, 0 bases at V and 7 bases at J, with 16 bases in the middle. CDR3 residues: CASSQDYVQRRNEQFF. For the CDR3, the DNA is TGCGCCAGCAGCCAAGATTATGTGCAGAGGAGGAATGAGCAGTTCTTC.

The genes are TRBV5-4 and TRBJ1-1; 10 bases are a match to TRBD1. The ends lost 0 bases at V and 11 bases at J; junction bases unmatched: 7. The CDR3 sequence is 14 residues long. Germline V gene data show CDR1 as SGHNT and CDR2 as YYREEE (reference sequence). CDR3 bases: TGTGCCAGCAGCTTGGAGGGGACAGGGGTTCTGGCTTTCTTT. Translation: CASSLEGTGVLAFF.

The rearrangement joins TRBV7-8 to TRBJ2-1, with 8 bases matching TRBD2. The V segment lost 5 bases and the J segment 5 bases; nucleotides outside the gene matches: 8. The CDR3 length is 15 residues. Per germline, CDR1 SGHVS and CDR2 FQNEAQ. CDR3: CASSLRGLENNEQFF. The CDR3, as DNA: TGTGCCAGCAGCCTCCGGGGACTAGAAAACAATGAGCAGTTCTTC.

The V and J genes are TRBV3-1 (or the pseudogene TRBV3-2) and TRBJ1-4; 8 positions agree with TRBD1. CDR3 size: 16 residues. The V segment lost 3 bases and the J segment 5 bases; nucleotides outside the gene matches: 8. Germline V lookup: CDR1 LGHDT, CDR2 YNNKEL (reference sequence). CDR3 DNA sequence: TGTGCCAGCAGCCACGAACGACAGGGGATAAATGAAAAACTGTTTTTT. It is translated as CASSHERQGINEKLFF.